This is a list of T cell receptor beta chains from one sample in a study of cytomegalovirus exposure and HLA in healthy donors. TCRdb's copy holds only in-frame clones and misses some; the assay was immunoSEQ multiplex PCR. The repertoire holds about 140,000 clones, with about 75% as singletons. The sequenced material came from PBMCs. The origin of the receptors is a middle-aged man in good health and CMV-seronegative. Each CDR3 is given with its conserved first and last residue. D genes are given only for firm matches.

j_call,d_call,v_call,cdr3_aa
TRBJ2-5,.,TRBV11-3,CEGQGIRGYLQETQYF
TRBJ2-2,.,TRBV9,CASSVEGGPYTGELFF
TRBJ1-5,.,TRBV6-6,CASSYSPGTGQPQHF
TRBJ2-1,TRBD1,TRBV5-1,CASSRLGTVQNEQFF
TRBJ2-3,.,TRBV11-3,CASSLRGGTDTQYF
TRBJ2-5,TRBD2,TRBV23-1,CASSISGGLQETQYF
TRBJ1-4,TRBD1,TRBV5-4,CASSEGQPNEKLFF
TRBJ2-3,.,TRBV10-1,CASSVSGEVGTDTQYF
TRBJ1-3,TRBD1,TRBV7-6,CASSLGDSPGNTIYF
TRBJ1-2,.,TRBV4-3,CASSQDRRGNYGYTF
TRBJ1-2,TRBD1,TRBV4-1,CASSPRQGLGYGYTF
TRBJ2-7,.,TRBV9,CASSVGGPDPYEQYF
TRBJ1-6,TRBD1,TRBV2,CASKGDRGQSYNSPLHF
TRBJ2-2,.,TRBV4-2,CASSQETGWNTGELFF
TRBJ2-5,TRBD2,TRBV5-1,CASSRGGDQETQYF
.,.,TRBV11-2,CASSLFGRVAYEQYF
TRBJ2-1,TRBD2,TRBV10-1,CASSDRPGTSGGFSYNEQFF
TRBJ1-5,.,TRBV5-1,CASSLDPGGNQPQHF
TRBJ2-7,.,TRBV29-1,CSVEEGGYEQYF
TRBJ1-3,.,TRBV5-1,CASSLGDTGNTIYF
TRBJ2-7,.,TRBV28,CASSSWGGRDHAFYEQYF
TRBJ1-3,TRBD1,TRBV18,CASSPKGQGVGNTIYF
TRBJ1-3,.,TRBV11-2,CASSPQSGNTIYF
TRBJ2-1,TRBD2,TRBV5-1,CASSLGGSGGAGYNEQFF
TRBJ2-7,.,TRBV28,CASSVHRADHEQYF
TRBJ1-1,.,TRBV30,CAWSVKGACEAFF
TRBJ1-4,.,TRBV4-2,CASSQDRTVNEKLFF
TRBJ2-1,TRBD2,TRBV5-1,CASSLGTSSYNEQFF
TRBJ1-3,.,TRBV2,CASSEATAGAGNTIYF
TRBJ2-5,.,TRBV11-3,CASAPGRGWEETQYF
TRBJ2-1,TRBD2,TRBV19,CASSMVAGGPQVQFF
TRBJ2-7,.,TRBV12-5,CASRGSYEQYF
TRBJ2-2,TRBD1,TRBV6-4,CASSRSGTGNPGELFF
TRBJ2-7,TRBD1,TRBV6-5,CASSGTVLNSYEQYF
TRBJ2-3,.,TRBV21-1,CAGFKGGGLRGDTQYF
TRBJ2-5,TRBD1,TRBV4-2,CASSQNDRDYETQYF
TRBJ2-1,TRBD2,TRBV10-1,CASSESTSGGEFF
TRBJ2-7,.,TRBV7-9,CASRSSGSYEQYF
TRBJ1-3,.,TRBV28,CASGSTGAGNTIYF
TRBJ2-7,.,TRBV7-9,CASSPGFEYEQYF
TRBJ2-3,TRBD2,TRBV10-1,CASSGRGGFTDTQYF
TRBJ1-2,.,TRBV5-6,CASRPLQGNGYTF
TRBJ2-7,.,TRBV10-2,CASRIGRGDYEQYF
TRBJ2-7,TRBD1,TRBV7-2,CASSRDRGPYEQYF
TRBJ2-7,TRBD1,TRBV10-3,CAISTGTGVDEQYF